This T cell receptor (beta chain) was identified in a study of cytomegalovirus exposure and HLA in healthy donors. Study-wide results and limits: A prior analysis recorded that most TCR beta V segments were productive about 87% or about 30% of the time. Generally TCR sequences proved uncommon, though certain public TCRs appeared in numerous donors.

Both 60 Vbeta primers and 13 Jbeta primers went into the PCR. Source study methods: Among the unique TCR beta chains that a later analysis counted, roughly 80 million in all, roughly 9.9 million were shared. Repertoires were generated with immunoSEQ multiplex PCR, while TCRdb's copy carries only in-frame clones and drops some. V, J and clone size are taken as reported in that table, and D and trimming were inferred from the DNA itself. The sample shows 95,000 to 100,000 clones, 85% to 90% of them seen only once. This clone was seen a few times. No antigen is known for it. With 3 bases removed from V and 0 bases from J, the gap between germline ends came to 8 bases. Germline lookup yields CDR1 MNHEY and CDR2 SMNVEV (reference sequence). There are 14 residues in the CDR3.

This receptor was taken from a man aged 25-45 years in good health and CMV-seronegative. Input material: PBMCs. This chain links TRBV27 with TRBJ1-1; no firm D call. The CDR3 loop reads CASSLGGLNTEAFF. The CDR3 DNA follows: TGTGCCAGCAGTTTGGGAGGGTTGAACACTGAAGCTTTCTTT.